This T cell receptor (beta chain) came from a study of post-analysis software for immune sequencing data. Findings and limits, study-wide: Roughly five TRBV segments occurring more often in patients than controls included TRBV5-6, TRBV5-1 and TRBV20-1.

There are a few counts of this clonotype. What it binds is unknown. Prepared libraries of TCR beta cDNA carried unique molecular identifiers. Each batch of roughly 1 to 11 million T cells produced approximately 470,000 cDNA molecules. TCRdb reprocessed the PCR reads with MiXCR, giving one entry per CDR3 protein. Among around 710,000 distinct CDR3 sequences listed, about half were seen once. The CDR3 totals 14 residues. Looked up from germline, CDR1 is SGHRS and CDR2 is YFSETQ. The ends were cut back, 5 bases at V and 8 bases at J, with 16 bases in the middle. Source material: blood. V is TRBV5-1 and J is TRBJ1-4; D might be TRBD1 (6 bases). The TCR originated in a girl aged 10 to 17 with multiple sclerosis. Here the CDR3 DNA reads TGCGCCAGCAGGCCCCAGGGGAATAGCGAAAAACTGTTTTTT. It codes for CASRPQGNSEKLFF.